This T cell receptor beta chain was obtained from a study of T-cell memory formation after mild COVID-19. Looking at the study overall: TCR clusters were largely donor specific.

Points from the study as a whole: Contracting CD8+ clones were enriched in EMRA, CD4+ mainly in CM and EM. Contracting clones from day 15 to 85 showed balanced CD4/CD8; later expanders favored CD4+.

To note about this clonotype: The target antigen is unknown.

Using constant-segment primers, 5'RACE produced TCR alpha and TCR beta cDNA libraries carrying sample barcodes and UMIs. TCRdb used MiXCR to reprocess the 5' RACE reads, holding one entry per CDR3 protein. The sample holds fewer than 350,000 distinct CDR3 sequences, roughly 13% seen once. This CDR3 contains 15 residues. Trimming took 3 bases from V and 8 from J; bases not matched to a gene: 9. Germline CDR1 reads DFQATT; CDR2 reads SNEGSKA (reference sequence). The receptor was isolated from a man between 18 and 29 years old who had mild COVID-19 (a few samples of this study predate the infection). Cell type and time point are not known. The sequenced sample was PBMCs or a T cell subset sorted from them (not recorded which). V is TRBV20-1 and J is TRBJ2-1, with TRBD2 matching over 11 bases. Here the CDR3 reads CSARSLAGGIDEQFF. CDR3 nucleotides: TGCAGTGCTAGGAGCCTAGCGGGGGGTATAGATGAGCAGTTCTTC.